This T cell receptor beta chain was sequenced during a study of tumor and adjacent non-tumor tissue in lung cancer. The template was RNA from unsorted bulk tissue. This clonotype was counted many times. The library came from three nested PCR rounds adapted from ARM-PCR protocols. MiXCR, applied by TCRdb to the multiplex PCR reads, yields one record per CDR3 protein. The repertoire holds 91,000 or so distinct CDR3 sequences, with around 64% as singletons. The CDR3 totals 14 residues. Trimming left V 10 bases short and J 3 bases short, with 19 bases between. Germline V gene data show CDR1 as LNHDA and CDR2 as SQIVND (reference sequence).

The clonotype was recovered from a man aged 55 to 70 with non-small cell lung cancer. The sequencing input was lung tumor tissue. This chain links TRBV19 with TRBJ2-7; D uncertain. The CDR3 here is CATAPNSHHYEQYF. CDR3 coding DNA: TGTGCCACAGCCCCCAACAGTCACCACTACGAGCAGTACTTC.